Listed here are 17 T cell receptor beta chains from one sample, sequenced in a study of cytomegalovirus exposure and HLA in healthy donors. This PCR relied on a set of 60 Vbeta primers and 13 Jbeta primers. The data were produced by immunoSEQ multiplex PCR, yet TCRdb's version contains in-frame clones alone and is incomplete. The sample has 150,000 to 200,000 clones; 75% to 80% are singletons. Material for sequencing was PBMCs. The receptors stem from a woman aged 45-60 years in good health and CMV-seropositive.

This chain joins TRBV19 and TRBJ2-7; the match to TRBD2 covers 10 bases. V dropped 5 bases and J dropped 7; count of bases not matched to a gene: 11. This CDR3 comprises 15 residues. CDR1 and CDR2 from the germline V gene are LNHDA and SQIVND (reference sequence). For the CDR3, the DNA is TGTGCCAGTAGTCCTTGGACTAGCGGAGATACGGAGCAGTACTTC. It translates to CASSPWTSGDTEQYF.

The V and J genes are TRBV5-1 and TRBJ2-7; perhaps TRBD1 as D (5 bases). CDR3 length: 13 residues. Trimming took 2 bases from V and 5 from J, leaving 11 bases between them. The germline CDR1 and CDR2 sequences are SGHRS and YFSETQ. The CDR3 coding sequence is TGCGCCAGCAGCTTTCAGGGATTTAACGAGCAGTACTTC. This encodes CASSFQGFNEQYF.

The V gene is TRBV9, the J gene TRBJ2-5; 7 positions match TRBD2. Trimming at V came to 5 bases and at J to 0 bases, leaving 1 base not matched to a gene. The CDR3 consists of 13 residues. Germline V gives CDR1 SGDLS, CDR2 YYNGEE. This CDR3 is CASSTSDQETQYF. In DNA form, the CDR3 reads TGTGCCAGCAGTACTAGCGACCAAGAGACCCAGTACTTC.

The rearrangement links TRBV19 to TRBJ1-1; D not certain. The V gene lost 3 bases and the J gene lost 13 bases, with 12 bases spanning the gap. The CDR3 runs 11 residues. CDR1 and CDR2 from the germline V gene are LNHDA and SQIVND (reference sequence). CDR3 region: CASSIGESDFF. CDR3 nucleotides: TGTGCCAGTAGTATCGGAGAATCTGATTTCTTT.

This clone has a handful of counts. The chain carries TRBV5-4 and TRBJ2-7; 7 bases align to TRBD1. The CDR3 totals 15 residues. Trimming at V came to 4 bases and at J to 2 bases, leaving 9 bases not matched to a gene. Germline V gene lookup returns CDR1 SGHNT and CDR2 YYREEE (reference sequence). The DNA for the CDR3 is TGTGCCAGCAGCGCCGGGACAGCGGAGACCTACGAGCAGTACTTC. Protein product: CASSAGTAETYEQYF.

This clone occurred a few times. The chain recombines TRBV10-3 with TRBJ1-3; D is possibly TRBD1 (5 bases). Per the germline V gene, CDR1 is ENHRY and CDR2 is SYGVKD. The CDR3 loop spans 14 amino acids. Trimming left V 6 bases short and J 3 bases short, with 12 bases between. CDR3 residues: CAIRKDSRGNTIYF. The DNA for the CDR3 is TGTGCCATCAGAAAAGACAGTCGTGGAAACACCATATATTTT.

This chain joins TRBV19 and TRBJ1-1, with D maybe TRBD1 (5 bases). CDR3 length: 15 amino acids. Per germline, CDR1 LNHDA and CDR2 SQIVND (reference sequence). V lost 5 bases and J 0 bases, leaving 13 bases between the germline ends. CDR3 coding DNA: TGTGCCAGTAGTCCCGCTGACAGTATGAACACTGAAGCTTTCTTT. Amino acids: CASSPADSMNTEAFF.

The chain combines TRBV6-1 with TRBJ1-4; the D is unclear. V was shortened by 5 bases and J by 0 bases, with 10 bases between the two germline ends. From germline, CDR1 is MNHNS and CDR2 SASEGT. This CDR3 has 15 residues. The CDR3 sequence is CASSKPLTTNEKLFF. CDR3 in DNA: TGTGCCAGCAGTAAGCCCCTTACAACTAATGAAAAACTGTTTTTT.

The CDR3 region has the DNA TGTGCCAGCAGTTTGAGCCCCAACAATGAGCAGTTCTTC. Protein sequence: CASSLSPNNEQFF. The V and J genes are TRBV28 and TRBJ2-1; D not certain. This CDR3 is 13 amino acids long. CDR1 is MDHEN and CDR2 is SYDVKM in the germline V gene. V lost 3 bases and J lost 5, with 8 bases in between.

This sequence joins TRBV7-2 and TRBJ2-5, with D possibly being TRBD2 (6 bases). CDR1 and CDR2 from the germline V gene are SGHTA and FQGNSA. The CDR3 totals 13 residues. The V end lost 6 bases, the J end lost 7 bases, and 15 bases lay between the germline ends. DNA of the CDR3: TGTGCCAGCAGTCGGGACTCACCCGGGACCCAGTACTTC. Its translation is CASSRDSPGTQYF. The full variable domain, rest sourced from reference TRBV7-2 and TRBJ2-5, is GAGVSQSPSNKVTEKGKDVELRCDPISGHTALYWYRQSLGQGLEFLIYFQGNSAPDKSGLPSDRFSAERTGGSVSTLTIQRTQQEDSAVYLCASSRDSPGTQYFGPGTRLLVL.

The genes are TRBV5-4 and TRBJ2-3, with D tentatively TRBD2 (5 bases). Germline values: CDR1 SGHNT, CDR2 YYREEE (reference sequence). Trimming stripped 5 bases from V and 1 base from J, with 14 bases between. CDR3 length equals 15 residues. This CDR3 is CASRLPGSGTDTQYF. The CDR3 DNA reads TGTGCCAGCAGGCTCCCGGGTAGCGGCACAGATACGCAGTATTTT. Based on the CDR3 plus reference TRBV5-4 and TRBJ2-3, the full variable domain is ETGVTQSPTHLIKTRGQQVTLRCSSQSGHNTVSWYQQALGQGPQFIFQYYREEENGRGNFPPRFSGLQFPNYSSELNVNALELDDSALYLCASRLPGSGTDTQYFGPGTRLTVL.

The chain couples TRBV5-8 to TRBJ2-7; 8 nucleotides match TRBD1. CDR3 length: 14 amino acids. CDR1 SGHTS and CDR2 YDEGEE come from the germline V gene. The J segment lost 3 bases and the V segment lost 2 bases, leaving 4 bases of the junction unmatched. DNA for the CDR3: TGTGCCAGCAGCTTTGGTACAGGGGGCTACGAGCAGTACTTC. Amino acid sequence: CASSFGTGGYEQYF.

The chain recombines TRBV9 with TRBJ2-2, with D maybe TRBD2 (7 bases). Trimming cost V 4 bases and J 6 bases, with 16 bases left between them. Germline loops: CDR1 SGDLS, CDR2 YYNGEE. This CDR3 has 15 residues. CDR3 region: CASSRAGAGAGELFF. Here the CDR3 DNA reads TGTGCCAGCAGCCGTGCGGGGGCGGGCGCCGGGGAGCTGTTTTTT.

The J gene is TRBJ1-2, the V gene TRBV4-3; 7 bases align to TRBD1. After removal of 3 bases from V and 6 bases from J, the junction contained 4 bases not matched to a gene. Germline V gene data show CDR1 as LGHNA and CDR2 as YSLEER. This CDR3 comprises 13 residues. The CDR3 coding sequence is TGCGCCAGCAGCCAGAACACAGGGGATGGCTACACCTTC. As protein: CASSQNTGDGYTF.

This chain uses TRBV28 with TRBJ1-1; D is possibly TRBD1 (5 bases). Trimming left V 3 bases short and J 5 bases short, with 13 bases between. The CDR3 is made up of 14 amino acids. Germline V CDR1 and CDR2: MDHEN, SYDVKM. CDR3 protein: CASSLVRVGTEAFF. The CDR3 DNA follows: TGTGCCAGCAGTTTGGTCAGGGTAGGGACTGAAGCTTTCTTT.

The chain employs TRBV11-2 and TRBJ2-7; D is uncertain. V lost 6 bases, J lost 0 bases, and 15 bases lay in between. Germline V gives CDR1 SGHAT, CDR2 FQNNGV. CDR3 length: 15 amino acids. In DNA form, the CDR3 reads TGTGCCAGCAGAGACCCTCTCAGAGGCTCCTACGAGCAGTACTTC. Amino acid sequence: CASRDPLRGSYEQYF.

The V and J genes are TRBV9 and TRBJ1-1; D not resolved. This CDR3 region has 15 residues. V lost 4 bases and J 1 base, leaving 14 bases between the germline ends. Germline values: CDR1 SGDLS, CDR2 YYNGEE. Written as DNA, the CDR3 is TGTGCCAGCAGCCTCTCCTCGGGGTGGAACACTGAAGCTTTCTTT. It codes for CASSLSSGWNTEAFF.